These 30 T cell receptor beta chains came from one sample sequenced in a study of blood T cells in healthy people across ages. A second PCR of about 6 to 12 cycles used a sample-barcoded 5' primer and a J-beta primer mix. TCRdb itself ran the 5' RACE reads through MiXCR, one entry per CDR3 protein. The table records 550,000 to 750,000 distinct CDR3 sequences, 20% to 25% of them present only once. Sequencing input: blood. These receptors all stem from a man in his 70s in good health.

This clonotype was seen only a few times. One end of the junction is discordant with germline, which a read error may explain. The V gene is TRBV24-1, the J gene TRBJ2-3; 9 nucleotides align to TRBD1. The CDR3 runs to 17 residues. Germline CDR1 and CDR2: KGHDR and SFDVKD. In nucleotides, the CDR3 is TGTGCCACCAGTGATCCCGCTACAGGGGGCGGCGCAGATATGCAGTATTTT. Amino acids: CATSDPATGGGADMQYF.

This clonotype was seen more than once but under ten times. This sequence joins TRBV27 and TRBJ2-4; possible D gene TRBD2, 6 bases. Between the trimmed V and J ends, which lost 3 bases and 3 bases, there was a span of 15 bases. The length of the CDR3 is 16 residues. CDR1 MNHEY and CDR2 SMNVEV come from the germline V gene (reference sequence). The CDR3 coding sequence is TGTGCCAGCAGTTTCGGGACTGCGAGAGGCAAAAACATTCAGTACTTC. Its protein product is CASSFGTARGKNIQYF.

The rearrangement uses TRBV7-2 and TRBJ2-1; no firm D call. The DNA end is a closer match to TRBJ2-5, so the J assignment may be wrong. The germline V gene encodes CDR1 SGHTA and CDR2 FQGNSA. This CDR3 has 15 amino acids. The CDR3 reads CASSLKGVGWATQYF. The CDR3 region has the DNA TGTGCCAGCAGCTTAAAGGGTGTAGGATGGGCGACCCAGTACTTC.

The CDR3 nucleotides read TGCAGTGCTAGAGACTTAGCGGGACCCCGCGAGCAGTACTTC. Encoded protein: CSARDLAGPREQYF. This chain connects TRBV20-1 to TRBJ2-5, with TRBD2 matching 8 bases. Judging by the DNA end, TRBJ2-7 fits better; the J call may be wrong. Germline-derived CDR1 and CDR2 are DFQATT and SNEGSKA (reference sequence). This CDR3 region has 14 residues.

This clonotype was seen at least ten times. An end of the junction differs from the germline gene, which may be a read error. The chain's CDR3 is CASRDQETQYF. The CDR3 DNA follows: TGTGCCAGCAGGGACCAAGAGACCCAGTACTTC. V is TRBV5-1 and J is TRBJ2-5; possible D gene TRBD1, 5 bases. Germline lookup yields CDR1 SGHRS and CDR2 YFSETQ. CDR3 size: 11 residues.

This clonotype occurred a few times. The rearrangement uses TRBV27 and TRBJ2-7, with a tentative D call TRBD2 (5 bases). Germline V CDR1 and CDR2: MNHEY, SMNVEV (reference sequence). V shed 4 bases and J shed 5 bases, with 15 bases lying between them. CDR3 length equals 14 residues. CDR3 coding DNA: TGTGCCAGCAGTTCCATGGGCGGGCAAAACGAGCAGTACTTC. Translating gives CASSSMGGQNEQYF.

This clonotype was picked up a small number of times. The CDR3 DNA sequence: TGTGCCAGCAGTTACGACAGGGGGCCCTATGGCTACACCTTC. It codes for CASSYDRGPYGYTF. The gene calls are TRBV6-6 and TRBJ1-2, with TRBD1 matching over 10 bases. Losses at the gene ends were 2 bases for V and 4 bases for J; bases not matched to a gene: 1. From germline, CDR1 is MNHNY and CDR2 SVGAGI (reference sequence). There are 14 residues in the CDR3.

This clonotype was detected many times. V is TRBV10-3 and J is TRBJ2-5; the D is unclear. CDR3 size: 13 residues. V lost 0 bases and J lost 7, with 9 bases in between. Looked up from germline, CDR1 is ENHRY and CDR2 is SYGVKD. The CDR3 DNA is TGTGCCATCAGTGAGTCGAACCCCCCGACCCAGTACTTC. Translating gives CAISESNPPTQYF.

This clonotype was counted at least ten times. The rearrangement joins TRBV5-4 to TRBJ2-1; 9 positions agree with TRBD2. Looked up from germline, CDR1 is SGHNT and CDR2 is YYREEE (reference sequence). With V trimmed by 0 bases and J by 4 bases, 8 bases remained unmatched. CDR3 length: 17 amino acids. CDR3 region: CASSLGVAGEAYNEQFF. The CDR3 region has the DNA TGTGCCAGCAGCTTGGGGGTAGCGGGAGAGGCTTACAATGAGCAGTTCTTC.

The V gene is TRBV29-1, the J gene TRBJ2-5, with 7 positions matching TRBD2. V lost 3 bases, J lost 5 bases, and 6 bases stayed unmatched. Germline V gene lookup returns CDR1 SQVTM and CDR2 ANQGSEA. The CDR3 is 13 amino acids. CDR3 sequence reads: CSVELAGWETQYF. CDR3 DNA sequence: TGCAGCGTTGAGTTAGCGGGTTGGGAGACCCAGTACTTC.

The chain's CDR3 is CASSLGSSPSNQPQHF. CDR3 in DNA: TGTGCCAGCAGCTTAGGTTCCTCGCCTAGCAATCAGCCCCAGCATTTT. V and J are TRBV11-2 and TRBJ1-5, with D unclear. CDR1 SGHAT and CDR2 FQNNGV come from the germline V gene. This CDR3 region has 16 residues. V was shortened by 1 base and J by 0 bases, with 10 bases between the two germline ends.

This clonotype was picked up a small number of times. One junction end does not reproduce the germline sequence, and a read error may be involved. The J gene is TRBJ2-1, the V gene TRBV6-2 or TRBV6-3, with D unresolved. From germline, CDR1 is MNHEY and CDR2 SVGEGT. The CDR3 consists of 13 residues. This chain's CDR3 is CASSYRLSNERFF. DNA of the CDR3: TGTGCCAGCAGCTATAGACTGAGCAATGAGCGGTTCTTC.

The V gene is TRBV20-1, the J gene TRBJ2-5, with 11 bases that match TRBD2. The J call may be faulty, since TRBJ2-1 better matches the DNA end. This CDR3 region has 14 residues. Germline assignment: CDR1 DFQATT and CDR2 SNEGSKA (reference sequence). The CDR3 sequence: CSARDTSGSNEQFF. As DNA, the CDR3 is TGCAGTGCTAGAGATACTAGCGGGAGTAATGAGCAGTTCTTC.

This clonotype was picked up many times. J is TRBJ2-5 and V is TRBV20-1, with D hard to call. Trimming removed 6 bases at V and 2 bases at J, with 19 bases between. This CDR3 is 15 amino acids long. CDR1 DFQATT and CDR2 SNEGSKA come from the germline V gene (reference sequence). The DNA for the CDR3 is TGCAGTGCGGCTGCCCCGGGTTCAAAACAAGAGACCCAGTACTTC. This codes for CSAAAPGSKQETQYF.

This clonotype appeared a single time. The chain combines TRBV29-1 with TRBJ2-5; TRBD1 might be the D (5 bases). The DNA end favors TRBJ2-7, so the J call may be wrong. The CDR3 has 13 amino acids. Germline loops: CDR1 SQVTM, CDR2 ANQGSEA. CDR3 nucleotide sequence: TGCAGCGTTGAAAGGCAGGGCCCAAACGAGCAGTACTTC. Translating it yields CSVERQGPNEQYF.

The CDR3 reads CASSDVQGNYGYTF. Here the CDR3 DNA reads TGTGCCAGCAGTGATGTGCAGGGGAACTATGGCTACACCTTC. The chain combines TRBV2 with TRBJ1-2, with D tentatively TRBD1 (6 bases). Trimming removed 3 bases at V and 2 bases at J, with 10 bases between. The CDR3 extends over 14 amino acids. Germline V CDR1 and CDR2: SNHLY, FYNNEI.

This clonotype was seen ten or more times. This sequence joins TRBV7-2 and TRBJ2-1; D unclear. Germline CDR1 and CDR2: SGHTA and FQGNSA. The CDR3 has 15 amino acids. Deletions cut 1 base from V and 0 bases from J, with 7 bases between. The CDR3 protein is CASSLVRSSYNEQFF. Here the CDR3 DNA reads TGTGCCAGCAGCTTAGTCCGGAGCTCCTACAATGAGCAGTTCTTC.

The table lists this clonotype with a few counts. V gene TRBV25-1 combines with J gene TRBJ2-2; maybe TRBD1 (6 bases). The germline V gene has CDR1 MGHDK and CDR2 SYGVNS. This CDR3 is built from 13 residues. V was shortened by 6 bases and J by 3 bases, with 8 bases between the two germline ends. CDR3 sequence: CASRAGDTGELFF. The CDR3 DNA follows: TGTGCCAGCAGAGCAGGGGACACCGGGGAGCTGTTTTTT. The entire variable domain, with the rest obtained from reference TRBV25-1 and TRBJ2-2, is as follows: EADIYQTPRYLVIGTGKKITLECSQTMGHDKMYWYQQDPGMELHLIHYSYGVNSTEKGDLSSESTVSRIRTEHFPLTLESARPSHTSQYLCASRAGDTGELFFGEGSRLTVL.

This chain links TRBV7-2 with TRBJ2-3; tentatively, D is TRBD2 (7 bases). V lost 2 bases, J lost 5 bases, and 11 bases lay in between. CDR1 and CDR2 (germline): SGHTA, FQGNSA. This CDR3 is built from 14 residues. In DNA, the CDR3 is TGTGCCAGCAGCTTACCAGGGGAGGGAGATACGCAGTATTTT. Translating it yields CASSLPGEGDTQYF.

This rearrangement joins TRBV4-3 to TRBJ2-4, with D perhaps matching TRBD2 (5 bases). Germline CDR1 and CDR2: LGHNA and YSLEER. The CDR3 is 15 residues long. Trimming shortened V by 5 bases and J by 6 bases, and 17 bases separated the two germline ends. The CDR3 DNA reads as TGCGCCAGCAGCTCGGGAACCGCCCTGGGAAACATTCAGTACTTC. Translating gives CASSSGTALGNIQYF.

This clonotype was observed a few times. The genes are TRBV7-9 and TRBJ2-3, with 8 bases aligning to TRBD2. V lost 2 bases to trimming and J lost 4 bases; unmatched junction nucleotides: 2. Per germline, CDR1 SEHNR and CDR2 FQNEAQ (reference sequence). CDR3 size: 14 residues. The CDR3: CASSLWREADTQYF. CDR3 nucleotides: TGTGCCAGCAGCTTATGGCGGGAGGCAGATACGCAGTATTTT.

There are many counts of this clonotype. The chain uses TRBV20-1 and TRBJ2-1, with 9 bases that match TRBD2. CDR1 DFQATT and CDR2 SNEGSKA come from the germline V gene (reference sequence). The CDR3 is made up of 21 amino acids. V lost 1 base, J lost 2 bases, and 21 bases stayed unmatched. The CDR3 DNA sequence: TGCAGTGCTAGAGGATGGGTTATTGAGATAGCGGGAGCGGAGGCCTACAATGAGCAGTTCTTC. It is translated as CSARGWVIEIAGAEAYNEQFF.

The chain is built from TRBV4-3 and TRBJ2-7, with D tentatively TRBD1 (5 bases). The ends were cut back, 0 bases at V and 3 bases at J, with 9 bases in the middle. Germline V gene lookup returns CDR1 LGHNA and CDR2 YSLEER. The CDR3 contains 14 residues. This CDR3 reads CASSQDGAGYEQYF. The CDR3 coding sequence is TGCGCCAGCAGCCAAGATGGGGCAGGCTACGAGCAGTACTTC.

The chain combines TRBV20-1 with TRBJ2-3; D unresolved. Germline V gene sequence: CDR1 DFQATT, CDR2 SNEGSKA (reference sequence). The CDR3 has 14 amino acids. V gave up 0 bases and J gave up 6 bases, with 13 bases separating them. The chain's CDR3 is CSARDPTLADTQYF. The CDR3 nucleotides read TGCAGTGCTAGAGATCCCACCCTTGCGGATACGCAGTATTTT.

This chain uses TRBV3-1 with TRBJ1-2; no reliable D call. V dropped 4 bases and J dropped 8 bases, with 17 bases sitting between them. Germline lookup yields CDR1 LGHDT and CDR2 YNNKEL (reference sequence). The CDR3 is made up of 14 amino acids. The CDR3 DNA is TGTGCCAGCAGCCCCAGCGGGCCCGGCCAAGGCTACACCTTC. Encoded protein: CASSPSGPGQGYTF.

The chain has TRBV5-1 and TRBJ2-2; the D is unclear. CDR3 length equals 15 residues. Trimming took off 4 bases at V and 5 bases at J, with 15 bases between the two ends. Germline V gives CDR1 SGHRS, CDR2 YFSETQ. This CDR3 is CASSPSGPETGELFF. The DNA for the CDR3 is TGCGCCAGCAGCCCGTCCGGGCCCGAAACCGGGGAGCTGTTTTTT.

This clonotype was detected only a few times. The CDR3 here is CASGPGLLGGGDEQFF. The CDR3 DNA follows: TGTGCCAGCGGACCAGGCTTACTAGGAGGGGGCGATGAGCAGTTCTTC. This chain links TRBV28 with TRBJ2-5; D possibly corresponds to TRBD1 (7 bases). The better agreement between TRBJ2-1 and the DNA end casts doubt on the J call. From germline, CDR1 is MDHEN and CDR2 SYDVKM. The CDR3 is 16 amino acids.

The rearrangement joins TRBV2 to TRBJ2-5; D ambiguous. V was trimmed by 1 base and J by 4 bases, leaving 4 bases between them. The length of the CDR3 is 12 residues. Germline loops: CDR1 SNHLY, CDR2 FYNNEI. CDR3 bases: TGTGCCAGCAGTGAAGAATCAGAGACCCAGTACTTC. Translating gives CASSEESETQYF.

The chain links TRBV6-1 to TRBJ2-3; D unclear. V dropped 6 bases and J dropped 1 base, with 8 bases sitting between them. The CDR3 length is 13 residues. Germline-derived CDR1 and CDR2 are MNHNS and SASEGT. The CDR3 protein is CASRERGTDTQYF. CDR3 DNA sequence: TGTGCCAGCAGAGAAAGGGGCACAGATACGCAGTATTTT.

The CDR3, as DNA: TGTGCCAGCAGTGACTCGAAAGGGTCAGATACGCAGTATTTT. Translated: CASSDSKGSDTQYF. The chain links TRBV6-4 to TRBJ2-3; D is unclear. CDR1 and CDR2 from the germline V gene are MRHNA and SNTAGT. The CDR3 covers 14 residues. V lost 0 bases and J 4 bases, leaving 8 bases between the germline ends.